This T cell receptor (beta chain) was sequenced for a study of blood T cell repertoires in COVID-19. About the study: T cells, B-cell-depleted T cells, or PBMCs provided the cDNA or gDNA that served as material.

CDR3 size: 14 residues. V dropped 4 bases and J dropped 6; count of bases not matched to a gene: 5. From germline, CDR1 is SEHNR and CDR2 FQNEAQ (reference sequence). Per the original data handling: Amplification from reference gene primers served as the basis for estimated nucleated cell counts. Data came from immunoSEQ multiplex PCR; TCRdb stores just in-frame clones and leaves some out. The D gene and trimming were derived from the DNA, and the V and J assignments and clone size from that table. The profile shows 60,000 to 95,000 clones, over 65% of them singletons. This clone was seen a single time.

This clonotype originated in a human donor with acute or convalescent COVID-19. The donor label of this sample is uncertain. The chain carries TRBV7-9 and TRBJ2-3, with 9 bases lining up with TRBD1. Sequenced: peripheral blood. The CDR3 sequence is CASSSGQGTDTQYF. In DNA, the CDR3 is TGTGCCAGCAGCTCCGGACAGGGGACGGATACGCAGTATTTT. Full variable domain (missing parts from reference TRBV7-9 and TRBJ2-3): DTGVSQNPRHKITKRGQNVTFRCDPISEHNRLYWYRQTLGQGPEFLTYFQNEAQLEKSRLLSDRFSAERPKGSFSTLEIQRTEQGDSAMYLCASSSGQGTDTQYFGPGTRLTVL.